This entry is about one TCR beta chain. TCRdb's copy holds only in-frame clones and misses some; the assay was immunoSEQ multiplex PCR. The table lists 220,000 or so clones, roughly 84% of them singletons. The data are from a study of blood T cell repertoires in COVID-19. The clonotype was recovered from a woman aged 40 to 50 who had recovered from COVID-19. What was sequenced was PBMCs or T cells enriched from blood (not recorded which).

This chain's CDR3 is CASSPPGRANTGELFF. The DNA for the CDR3 is TGTGCCAGCAGTCCTCCTGGGCGGGCGAACACCGGGGAGCTGTTTTTT. This rearrangement joins TRBV7-2 to TRBJ2-2; maybe TRBD2 (5 bases). Trimming pared 6 bases from V and 0 bases from J, leaving 14 bases between. This CDR3 contains 16 residues. Germline V gene data show CDR1 as SGHTA and CDR2 as FQGNSA.